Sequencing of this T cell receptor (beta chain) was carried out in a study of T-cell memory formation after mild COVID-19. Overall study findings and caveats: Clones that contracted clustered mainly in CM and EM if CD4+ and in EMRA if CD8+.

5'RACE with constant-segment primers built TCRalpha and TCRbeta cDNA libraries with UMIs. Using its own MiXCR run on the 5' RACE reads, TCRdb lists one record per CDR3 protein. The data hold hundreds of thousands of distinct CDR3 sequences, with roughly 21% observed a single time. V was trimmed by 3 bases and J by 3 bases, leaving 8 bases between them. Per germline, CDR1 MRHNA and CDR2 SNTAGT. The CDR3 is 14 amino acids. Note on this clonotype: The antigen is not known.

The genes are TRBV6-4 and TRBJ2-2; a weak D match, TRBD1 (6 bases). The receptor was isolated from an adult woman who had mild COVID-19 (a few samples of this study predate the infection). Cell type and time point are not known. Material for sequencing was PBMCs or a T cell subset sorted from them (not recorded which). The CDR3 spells CASSEQGYTGELFF. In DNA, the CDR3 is TGTGCCAGCAGTGAACAGGGTTACACCGGGGAGCTGTTTTTT.